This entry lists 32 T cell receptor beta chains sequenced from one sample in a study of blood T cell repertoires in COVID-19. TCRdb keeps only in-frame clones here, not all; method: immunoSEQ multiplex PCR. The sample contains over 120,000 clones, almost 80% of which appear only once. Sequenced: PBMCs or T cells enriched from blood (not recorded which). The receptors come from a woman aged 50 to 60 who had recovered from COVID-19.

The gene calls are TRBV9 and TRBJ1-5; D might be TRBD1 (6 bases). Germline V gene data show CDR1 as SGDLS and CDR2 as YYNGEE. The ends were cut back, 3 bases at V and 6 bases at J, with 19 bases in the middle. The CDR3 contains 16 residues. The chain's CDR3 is CASSAGGGAGGQPQHF. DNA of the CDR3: TGTGCCAGCAGCGCCGGGGGGGGCGCAGGAGGTCAGCCCCAGCATTTT.

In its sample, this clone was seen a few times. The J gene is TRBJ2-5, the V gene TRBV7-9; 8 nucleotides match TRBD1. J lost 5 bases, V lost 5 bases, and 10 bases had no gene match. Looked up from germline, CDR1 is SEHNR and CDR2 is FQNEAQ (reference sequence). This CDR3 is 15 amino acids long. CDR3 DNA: TGTGCCAGCAGCCCCAAACAGGGGGGCCTTGAGACCCAGTACTTC. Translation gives CASSPKQGGLETQYF. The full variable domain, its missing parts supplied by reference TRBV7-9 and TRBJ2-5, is DTGVSQNPRHKITKRGQNVTFRCDPISEHNRLYWYRQTLGQGPEFLTYFQNEAQLEKSRLLSDRFSAERPKGSFSTLEIQRTEQGDSAMYLCASSPKQGGLETQYFGPGTRLLVL.

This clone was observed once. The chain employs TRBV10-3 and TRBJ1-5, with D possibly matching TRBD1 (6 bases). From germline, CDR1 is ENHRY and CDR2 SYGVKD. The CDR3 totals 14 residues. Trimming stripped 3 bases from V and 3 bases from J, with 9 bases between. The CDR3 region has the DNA TGTGCCATCAGTGAAGGACAGTACAATCAGCCCCAGCATTTT. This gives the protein CAISEGQYNQPQHF.

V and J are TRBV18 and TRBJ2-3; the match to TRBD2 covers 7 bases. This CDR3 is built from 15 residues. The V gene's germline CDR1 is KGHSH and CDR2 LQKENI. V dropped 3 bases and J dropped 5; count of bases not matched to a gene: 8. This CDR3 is CASSPSSGSGDTQYF. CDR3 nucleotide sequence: TGTGCCAGCTCACCGTCTAGCGGTAGTGGAGATACGCAGTATTTT.

This CDR3 is CASSLGDEKTQYF. The DNA of the CDR3 is TGTGCCAGCAGCCTCGGAGATGAGAAGACCCAGTACTTC. The chain couples TRBV9 to TRBJ2-5; D remains unclear. Trimming pared 4 bases from V and 6 bases from J, leaving 13 bases between. Germline CDR1 reads SGDLS; CDR2 reads YYNGEE. There are 13 residues in the CDR3.

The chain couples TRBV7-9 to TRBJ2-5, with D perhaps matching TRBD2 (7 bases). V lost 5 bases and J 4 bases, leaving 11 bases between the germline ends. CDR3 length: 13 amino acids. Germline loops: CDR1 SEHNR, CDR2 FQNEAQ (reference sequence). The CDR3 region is CASSPGGAETQYF. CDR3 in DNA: TGTGCCAGCAGCCCGGGGGGCGCAGAGACCCAGTACTTC.

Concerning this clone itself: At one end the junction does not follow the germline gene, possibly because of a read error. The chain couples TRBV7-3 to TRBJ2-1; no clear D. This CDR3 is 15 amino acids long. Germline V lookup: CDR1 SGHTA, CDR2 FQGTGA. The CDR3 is CASSLTPQGDGEQFF. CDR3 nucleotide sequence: TGTGCCAGCAGCCTAACTCCCCAAGGAGACGGTGAGCAGTTCTTC.

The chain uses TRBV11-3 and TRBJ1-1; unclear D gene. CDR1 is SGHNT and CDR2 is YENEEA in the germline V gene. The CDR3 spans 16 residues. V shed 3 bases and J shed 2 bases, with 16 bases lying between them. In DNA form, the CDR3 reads TGTGCCAGCAGCTTCAACCCGGGGATGGGAAACACTGAAGCTTTCTTT. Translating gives CASSFNPGMGNTEAFF.

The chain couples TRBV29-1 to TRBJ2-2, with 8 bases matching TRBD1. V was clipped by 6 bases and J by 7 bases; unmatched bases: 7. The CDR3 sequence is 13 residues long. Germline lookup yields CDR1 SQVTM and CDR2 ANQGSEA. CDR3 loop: CSVADRAGGELFF. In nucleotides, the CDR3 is TGCAGCGTCGCGGACAGGGCGGGCGGGGAGCTGTTTTTT.

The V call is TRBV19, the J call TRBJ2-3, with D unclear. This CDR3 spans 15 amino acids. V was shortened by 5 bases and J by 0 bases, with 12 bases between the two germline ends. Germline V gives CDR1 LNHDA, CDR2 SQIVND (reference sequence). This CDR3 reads CASSSAGSSTDTQYF. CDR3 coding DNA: TGTGCCAGTAGTTCGGCAGGCTCTAGCACAGATACGCAGTATTTT.

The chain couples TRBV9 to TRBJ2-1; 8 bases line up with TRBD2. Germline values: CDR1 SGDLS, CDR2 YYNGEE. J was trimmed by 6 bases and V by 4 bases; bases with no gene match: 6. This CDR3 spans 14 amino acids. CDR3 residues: CASSSDLAGNEQFF. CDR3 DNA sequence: TGTGCCAGCAGCTCTGATCTAGCGGGCAATGAGCAGTTCTTC.

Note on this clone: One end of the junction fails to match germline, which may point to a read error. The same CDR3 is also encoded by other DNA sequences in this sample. For the CDR3, the DNA is TGTGCCAGCAGCTACTCCGGGGGAAACACTGAAGCTTTCTTT. The encoded protein is CASSYSGGNTEAFF. The chain joins TRBV6-5 to TRBJ1-1; perhaps TRBD1 as D (5 bases). CDR3 length equals 14 residues. The germline V gene has CDR1 MNHEY and CDR2 SVGAGI.

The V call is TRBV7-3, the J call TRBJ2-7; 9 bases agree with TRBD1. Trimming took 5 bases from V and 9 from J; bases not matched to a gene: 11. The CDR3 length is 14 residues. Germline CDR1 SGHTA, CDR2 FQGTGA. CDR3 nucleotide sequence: TGTGCCAGCAGCATTTATCCGGGACAGGGCGGGCAGTACTTC. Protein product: CASSIYPGQGGQYF.

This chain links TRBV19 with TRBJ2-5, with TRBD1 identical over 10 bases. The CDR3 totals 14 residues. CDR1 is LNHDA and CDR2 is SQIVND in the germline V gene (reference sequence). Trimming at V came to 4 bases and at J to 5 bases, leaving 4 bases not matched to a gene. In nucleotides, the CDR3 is TGTGCCAGTAGTAGACAGGGGGCTCGGGAGACCCAGTACTTC. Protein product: CASSRQGARETQYF.

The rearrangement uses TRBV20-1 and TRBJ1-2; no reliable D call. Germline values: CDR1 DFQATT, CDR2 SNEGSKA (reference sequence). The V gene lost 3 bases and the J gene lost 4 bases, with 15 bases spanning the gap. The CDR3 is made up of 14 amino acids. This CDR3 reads CSASSTGGSYGYTF. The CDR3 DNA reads TGCAGTGCTAGTTCAACCGGAGGGTCCTATGGCTACACCTTC.

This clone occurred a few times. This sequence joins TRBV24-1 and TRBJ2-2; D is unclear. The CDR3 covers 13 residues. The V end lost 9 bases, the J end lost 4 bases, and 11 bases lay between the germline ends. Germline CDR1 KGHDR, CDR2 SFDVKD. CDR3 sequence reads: CATWLHSTGELFF. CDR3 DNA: TGTGCCACCTGGTTGCACAGCACCGGGGAGCTGTTTTTT.

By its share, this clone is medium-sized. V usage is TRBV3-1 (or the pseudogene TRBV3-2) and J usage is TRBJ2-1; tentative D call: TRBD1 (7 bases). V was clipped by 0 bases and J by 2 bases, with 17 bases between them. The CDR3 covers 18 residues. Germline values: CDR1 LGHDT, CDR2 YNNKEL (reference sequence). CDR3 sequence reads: CASSQDRDREVPYNEQFF. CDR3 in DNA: TGTGCCAGCAGCCAAGATCGAGACAGGGAGGTTCCCTACAATGAGCAGTTCTTC.

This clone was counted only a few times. The CDR3 sequence is CASSLGGQNTEAFF. The CDR3 DNA follows: TGCGCCAGCAGCTTGGGGGGGCAGAACACTGAAGCTTTCTTT. The rearrangement uses TRBV5-1 and TRBJ1-1, with D possibly being TRBD1 (6 bases). CDR1 is SGHRS, CDR2 YFSETQ, per germline. This CDR3 region has 14 residues. V lost 0 bases to trimming and J lost 1 base, with 7 bases between them.

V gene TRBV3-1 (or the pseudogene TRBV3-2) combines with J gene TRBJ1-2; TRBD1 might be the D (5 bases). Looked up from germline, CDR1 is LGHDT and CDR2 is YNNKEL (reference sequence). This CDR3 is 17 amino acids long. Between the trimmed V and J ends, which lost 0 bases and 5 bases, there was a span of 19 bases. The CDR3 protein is CASSQDLLVTGGYGYTF. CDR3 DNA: TGTGCCAGCAGCCAAGATCTTCTCGTCACGGGGGGTTATGGCTACACCTTC.

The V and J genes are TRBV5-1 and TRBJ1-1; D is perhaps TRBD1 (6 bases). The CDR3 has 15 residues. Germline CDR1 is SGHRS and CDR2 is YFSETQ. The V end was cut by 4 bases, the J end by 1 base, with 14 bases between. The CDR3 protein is CASSTVGATNTEAFF. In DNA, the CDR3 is TGCGCCAGCAGCACCGTGGGGGCCACGAACACTGAAGCTTTCTTT. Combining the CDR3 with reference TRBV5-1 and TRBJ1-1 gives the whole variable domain KAGVTQTPRYLIKTRGQQVTLSCSPISGHRSVSWYQQTPGQGLQFLFEYFSETQRNKGNFPGRFSGRQFSNSRSEMNVSTLELGDSALYLCASSTVGATNTEAFFGQGTRLTVV.

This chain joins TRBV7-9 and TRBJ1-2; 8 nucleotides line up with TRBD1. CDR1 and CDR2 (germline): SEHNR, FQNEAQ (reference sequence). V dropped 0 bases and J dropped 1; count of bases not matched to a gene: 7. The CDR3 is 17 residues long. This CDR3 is CASSLALRTGINYGYTF. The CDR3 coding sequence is TGTGCCAGCAGCTTAGCGCTCCGGACAGGGATTAACTATGGCTACACCTTC.

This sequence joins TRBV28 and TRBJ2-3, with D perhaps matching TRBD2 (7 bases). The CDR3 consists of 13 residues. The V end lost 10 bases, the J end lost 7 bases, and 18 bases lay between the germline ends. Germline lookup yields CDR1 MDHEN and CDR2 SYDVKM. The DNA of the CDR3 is TGTGCCACTAGGGGGGAGGGCCTGTATACGCAGTATTTT. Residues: CATRGEGLYTQYF.

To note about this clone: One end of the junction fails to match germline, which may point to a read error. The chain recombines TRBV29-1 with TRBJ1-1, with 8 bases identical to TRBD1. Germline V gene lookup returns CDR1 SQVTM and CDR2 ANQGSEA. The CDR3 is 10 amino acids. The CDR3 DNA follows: TGCAGCTTTGACAGGGGACGGGCTTTCTTT. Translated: CSFDRGRAFF. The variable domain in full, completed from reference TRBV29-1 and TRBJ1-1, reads SAVISQKPSRDICQRGTSLTIQCQVDSQVTMMFWYRQQPGQSLTLIATANQGSEATYESGFVIDKFPISRPNLTFSTLTVSNMSPEDSSIYLCSFDRGRAFFGQGTRLTVV.

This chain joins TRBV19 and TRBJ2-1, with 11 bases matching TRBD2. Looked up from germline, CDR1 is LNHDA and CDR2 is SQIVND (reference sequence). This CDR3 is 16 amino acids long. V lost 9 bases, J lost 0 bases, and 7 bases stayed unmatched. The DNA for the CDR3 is TGTGCCAGCCGGACTAGCGGGCAAAGCTCCTACAATGAGCAGTTCTTC. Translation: CASRTSGQSSYNEQFF.

The CDR3 region has the DNA TGTGCCAGCAGTGAACGTACGTTGGCTAACGGGGGAACCTACGAGCAGTACTTC. This translates into CASSERTLANGGTYEQYF. This chain links TRBV2 with TRBJ2-7; D possibly corresponds to TRBD2 (6 bases). This CDR3 has 18 amino acids. V was clipped by 2 bases and J by 2 bases, with 22 bases between them. Germline loops: CDR1 SNHLY, CDR2 FYNNEI.

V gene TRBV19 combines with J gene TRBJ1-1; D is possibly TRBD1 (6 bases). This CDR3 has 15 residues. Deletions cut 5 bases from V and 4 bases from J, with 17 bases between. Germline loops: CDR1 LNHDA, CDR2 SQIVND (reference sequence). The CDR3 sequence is CASSVLRGMSTEAFF. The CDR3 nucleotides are TGTGCCAGTAGTGTCCTCAGGGGTATGAGCACTGAAGCTTTCTTT.

CDR3 in amino acids: CAWSNSGANEQFF. The CDR3 nucleotides read TGTGCCTGGAGTAATAGCGGGGCTAATGAGCAGTTCTTC. This rearrangement joins TRBV30 to TRBJ2-1; 8 bases agree with TRBD2. The CDR3 runs 13 residues. The junction had 4 bases not matched to a gene; V was cut back by 2 bases and J by 7 bases. Germline V lookup: CDR1 GTSNPN, CDR2 SVGIG (reference sequence).

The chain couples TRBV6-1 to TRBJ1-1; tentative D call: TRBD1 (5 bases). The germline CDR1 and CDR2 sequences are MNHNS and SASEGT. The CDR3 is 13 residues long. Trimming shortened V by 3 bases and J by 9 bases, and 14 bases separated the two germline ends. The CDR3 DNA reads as TGTGCCAGCAGTGAGGGCCGGGGGACCCAAGCTTTCTTT. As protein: CASSEGRGTQAFF.

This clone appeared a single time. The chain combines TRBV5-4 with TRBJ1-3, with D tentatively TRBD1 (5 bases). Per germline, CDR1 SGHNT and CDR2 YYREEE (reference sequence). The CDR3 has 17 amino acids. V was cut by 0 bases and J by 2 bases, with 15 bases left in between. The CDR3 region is CASSLERGRGPGNTIYF. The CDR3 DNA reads TGTGCCAGCAGCTTGGAGCGGGGGAGGGGACCTGGAAACACCATATATTTT.

CDR3 residues: CAWSVRTGVGEKLFF. The CDR3 nucleotides are TGTGCCTGGAGTGTACGGACAGGGGTCGGGGAAAAACTGTTTTTT. V usage is TRBV30 and J usage is TRBJ1-4; 9 bases are a match to TRBD1. Germline V gene sequence: CDR1 GTSNPN, CDR2 SVGIG (reference sequence). Unmatched junction bases numbered 7, after V lost 0 bases and J lost 8 bases. CDR3 length: 15 residues.

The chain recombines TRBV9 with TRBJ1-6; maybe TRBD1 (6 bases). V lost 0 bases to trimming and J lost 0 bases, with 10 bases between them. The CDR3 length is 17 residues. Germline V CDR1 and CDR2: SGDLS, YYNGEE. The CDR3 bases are TGTGCCAGCAGCGTAGTAGACAGGAGCTCCTATAATTCACCCCTCCACTTT. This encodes CASSVVDRSSYNSPLHF.

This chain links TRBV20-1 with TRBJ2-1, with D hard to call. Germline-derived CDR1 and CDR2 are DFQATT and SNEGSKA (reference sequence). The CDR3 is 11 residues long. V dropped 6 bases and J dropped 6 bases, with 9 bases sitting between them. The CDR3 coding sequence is TGCAGTGCCCCTTTACTCAATGAGCAGTTCTTC. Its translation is CSAPLLNEQFF.